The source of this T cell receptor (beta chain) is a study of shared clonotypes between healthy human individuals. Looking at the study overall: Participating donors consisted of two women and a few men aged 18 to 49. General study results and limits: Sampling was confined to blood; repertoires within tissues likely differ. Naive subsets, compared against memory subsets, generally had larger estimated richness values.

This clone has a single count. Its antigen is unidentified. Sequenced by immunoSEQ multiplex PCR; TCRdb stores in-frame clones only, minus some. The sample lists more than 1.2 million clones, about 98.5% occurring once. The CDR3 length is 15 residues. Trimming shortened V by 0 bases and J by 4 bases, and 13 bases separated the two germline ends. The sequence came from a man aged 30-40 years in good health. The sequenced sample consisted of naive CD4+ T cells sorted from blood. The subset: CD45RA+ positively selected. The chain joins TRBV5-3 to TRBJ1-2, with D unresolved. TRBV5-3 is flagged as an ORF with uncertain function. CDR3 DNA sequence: TGTGCCAGAAGCTTGGCCACCCCGGCGGGCTATGGCTACACCTTC. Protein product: CARSLATPAGYGYTF.